A single sample is the source of the 27 T cell receptor beta chains below, sequenced in a study of shared clonotypes between healthy human individuals. The table came from immunoSEQ multiplex PCR; TCRdb's copy has only in-frame clones and leaves some out. The table has over a million clones, roughly 96% seen once. The sequencing input was naive CD4+ T cells sorted from blood. As to subset: CD45RA+ positively selected. Every receptor here comes from a man younger than 45 in good health.

The table lists this clone with a few counts. The genes are TRBV7-9 and TRBJ1-1, with 11 bases that match TRBD1. Germline trimming cut 4 bases from V and 5 bases from J; bases unmatched to any gene: 3. Germline V gene data show CDR1 as SEHNR and CDR2 as FQNEAQ (reference sequence). This CDR3 spans 14 amino acids. The CDR3 nucleotides read TGTGCCAGCAGCTCGGACAGGGGGCGGACTGAAGCTTTCTTT. Its protein is CASSSDRGRTEAFF.

The chain is built from TRBV7-2 and TRBJ2-2; TRBD2 aligns across 8 bases. The CDR3 runs 15 residues. Per the germline V gene, CDR1 is SGHTA and CDR2 is FQGNSA. J was trimmed by 6 bases and V by 3 bases; bases with no gene match: 6. This CDR3 is CASSFRGGAAGELFF. The CDR3 nucleotides read TGTGCCAGCAGCTTTCGGGGGGGCGCTGCCGGGGAGCTGTTTTTT.

The rearrangement joins TRBV7-8 to TRBJ2-7, with TRBD2 matching over 12 bases. Per the germline V gene, CDR1 is SGHVS and CDR2 is FQNEAQ. This CDR3 is 16 amino acids long. Trimming removed 3 bases from V and 2 bases from J; junction bases left unmatched: 5. Written as DNA, the CDR3 is TGTGCCAGCAGCTTTGGGACTAGCGGGTCAACCTACGAGCAGTACTTC. It yields the protein CASSFGTSGSTYEQYF.

Worth noting for this clone: In the same sample, other DNA sequences code for this CDR3. The chain carries TRBV7-9 and TRBJ2-1, with D possibly being TRBD2 (6 bases). Germline V gene lookup returns CDR1 SEHNR and CDR2 FQNEAQ (reference sequence). The CDR3 has 13 residues. V lost 0 bases and J lost 6, with 6 bases in between. The CDR3 loop is CASSLAGGNEQFF. Written as DNA, the CDR3 is TGTGCCAGCAGCTTAGCGGGAGGCAATGAGCAGTTCTTC.

J is TRBJ1-2 and V is TRBV4-3, with 7 nucleotides matching TRBD1. Germline lookup yields CDR1 LGHNA and CDR2 YSLEER. This CDR3 comprises 15 residues. The junction had 5 bases not matched to a gene; V was cut back by 4 bases and J by 0 bases. CDR3 residues: CASSRDRIANYGYTF. The CDR3 DNA reads as TGCGCCAGCAGCCGGGACAGAATAGCTAACTATGGCTACACCTTC.

As regards this clone: Other DNA variants within this sample encode the same CDR3. This sequence joins TRBV20-1 and TRBJ2-5; D is unresolved. Germline V lookup: CDR1 DFQATT, CDR2 SNEGSKA (reference sequence). The CDR3 consists of 11 residues. The V gene lost 1 base and the J gene lost 5 bases, with 5 bases spanning the gap. CDR3 residues: CSARVEETQYF. Written as DNA, the CDR3 is TGCAGTGCTAGAGTGGAGGAGACCCAGTACTTC.

J is TRBJ2-3 and V is TRBV7-2; 8 positions match TRBD2. The length of the CDR3 is 16 residues. Germline loops: CDR1 SGHTA, CDR2 FQGNSA. Losses at the gene ends were 1 base for V and 2 bases for J; bases not matched to a gene: 5. CDR3 DNA sequence: TGTGCCAGCAGCTTAGTCCTAGCGGGCGCCACAGATACGCAGTATTTT. It translates to CASSLVLAGATDTQYF.

The chain has TRBV27 and TRBJ1-5; D is possibly TRBD1 (6 bases). The ends were cut back, 5 bases at V and 6 bases at J, with 17 bases in the middle. Looked up from germline, CDR1 is MNHEY and CDR2 is SMNVEV (reference sequence). The CDR3 loop spans 15 amino acids. CDR3 region: CASSRDMGYPQPQHF. Written as DNA, the CDR3 is TGTGCCAGCAGTCGGGACATGGGCTACCCTCAGCCCCAGCATTTT.

The chain combines TRBV11-3 with TRBJ2-1, with D maybe TRBD2 (6 bases). V lost 5 bases, J lost 7 bases, and 15 bases lay in between. The germline CDR1 and CDR2 sequences are SGHNT and YENEEA. The CDR3 spans 14 residues. The CDR3 reads CASSPRRGTNEQFF. The DNA for the CDR3 is TGTGCCAGCAGCCCCAGGCGGGGTACTAATGAGCAGTTCTTC.

J is TRBJ2-5 and V is TRBV28, with 7 bases fitting TRBD1. The J segment lost 5 bases and the V segment lost 4 bases, leaving 10 bases of the junction unmatched. This CDR3 region has 15 residues. CDR1 and CDR2 from the germline V gene are MDHEN and SYDVKM. The CDR3: CASSWPGTVGETQYF. The CDR3 DNA reads TGTGCCAGCAGTTGGCCCGGGACAGTCGGCGAGACCCAGTACTTC. The full variable domain, rest sourced from reference TRBV28 and TRBJ2-5, is DVKVTQSSRYLVKRTGEKVFLECVQDMDHENMFWYRQDPGLGLRLIYFSYDVKMKEKGDIPEGYSVSREKKERFSLILESASTNQTSMYLCASSWPGTVGETQYFGPGTRLLVL.

The chain employs TRBV19 and TRBJ2-7; tentative D call: TRBD1 (6 bases). Germline lookup yields CDR1 LNHDA and CDR2 SQIVND (reference sequence). Trimming left V 3 bases short and J 3 bases short, with 12 bases between. The length of the CDR3 is 14 residues. CDR3 in DNA: TGTGCCAGTAGTATTCAGGGGTCCCGCTACGAGCAGTACTTC. This encodes CASSIQGSRYEQYF. The full variable domain, with the rest looked up from reference TRBV19 and TRBJ2-7, is DGGITQSPKYLFRKEGQNVTLSCEQNLNHDAMYWYRQDPGQGLRLIYYSQIVNDFQKGDIAEGYSVSREKKESFPLTVTSAQKNPTAFYLCASSIQGSRYEQYFGPGTRLTVT.

This clone was recorded only once. This chain links TRBV5-6 with TRBJ1-3; TRBD1 agrees at 8 bases. V lost 2 bases to trimming and J lost 1 base; unmatched junction nucleotides: 5. The length of the CDR3 is 16 residues. CDR1 is SGHDT, CDR2 YYEEEE, per germline. DNA for the CDR3: TGTGCCAGCAGCTTCCGGACAGGGAGATCTGGAAACACCATATATTTT. As protein: CASSFRTGRSGNTIYF.

The rearrangement uses TRBV7-9 and TRBJ1-1, with D perhaps matching TRBD1 (5 bases). V lost 4 bases and J lost 5, with 14 bases in between. Germline V gene sequence: CDR1 SEHNR, CDR2 FQNEAQ (reference sequence). This CDR3 has 14 amino acids. CDR3 protein: CASSSRIRGTEAFF. CDR3 in DNA: TGTGCCAGCAGCTCCAGGATCCGGGGGACTGAAGCTTTCTTT.

This clone was observed once. This sample also contains other DNA sequences that code for the same CDR3. This chain links TRBV5-1 with TRBJ2-2; no definite D call. The CDR3 is 16 residues long. V lost 0 bases, J lost 0 bases, and 9 bases lay in between. Germline V gene data show CDR1 as SGHRS and CDR2 as YFSETQ. The CDR3: CASSLGSRTNTGELFF. CDR3 DNA: TGCGCCAGCAGCTTGGGGTCGCGGACGAACACCGGGGAGCTGTTTTTT.

This chain links TRBV28 with TRBJ2-7; D gene unclear. Trimming removed 4 bases from V and 5 bases from J, with 6 bases in between. The CDR3 extends over 11 amino acids. Germline V gives CDR1 MDHEN, CDR2 SYDVKM. The CDR3 sequence: CASSSSNEQYF. The DNA for the CDR3 is TGTGCCAGCAGTTCATCCAACGAGCAGTACTTC.

V usage is TRBV11-2 and J usage is TRBJ2-2; D may be TRBD2 (6 bases). Trimming stripped 2 bases from V and 4 bases from J, with 11 bases between. The CDR3 has 15 amino acids. The germline V gene encodes CDR1 SGHAT and CDR2 FQNNGV. The CDR3 sequence: CASSLRGLSTGELFF. In DNA form, the CDR3 reads TGTGCCAGCAGCTTAAGAGGACTATCCACCGGGGAGCTGTTTTTT.

The rearrangement links TRBV6-1 to TRBJ2-1; the match to TRBD1 covers 11 bases. Germline CDR1 is MNHNS and CDR2 is SASEGT. The CDR3 consists of 14 residues. With V trimmed by 5 bases and J by 8 bases, 5 bases remained unmatched. The CDR3 bases are TGTGCCAGCAGTAACCCGGGACAGGGGGATGAGCAGTTCTTC. It is translated as CASSNPGQGDEQFF.

V and J are TRBV2 and TRBJ2-1; D might be TRBD2 (5 bases). CDR3 size: 15 residues. Trimming took off 5 bases at V and 7 bases at J, with 18 bases between the two ends. Looked up from germline, CDR1 is SNHLY and CDR2 is FYNNEI. CDR3 sequence: CASSLSSGKENEQFF. The CDR3 DNA reads TGTGCCAGCAGTCTTAGCTCCGGGAAGGAAAATGAGCAGTTCTTC. The full variable domain, completed using reference TRBV2 and TRBJ2-1, is EPEVTQTPSHQVTQMGQEVILRCVPISNHLYFYWYRQILGQKVEFLVSFYNNEISEKSEIFDDQFSVERPDGSNFTLKIRSTKLEDSAMYFCASSLSSGKENEQFFGPGTRLTVL.

The chain couples TRBV9 to TRBJ2-7; D gene uncertain. The CDR3 covers 12 residues. Looked up from germline, CDR1 is SGDLS and CDR2 is YYNGEE. Trimming left V 4 bases short and J 6 bases short, with 11 bases between. The CDR3 reads CASSPHLGEQYF. The CDR3 DNA follows: TGTGCCAGCAGCCCGCACTTAGGCGAGCAGTACTTC.

CDR3 sequence: CASSELVARTDTQYF. The DNA of the CDR3 is TGTGCCAGCAGTGAATTGGTAGCGCGCACAGATACGCAGTATTTT. The chain is built from TRBV2 and TRBJ2-3, with D possibly TRBD2 on 5 matching bases. The CDR3 sequence is 15 residues long. Germline-derived CDR1 and CDR2 are SNHLY and FYNNEI. Trimming took off 2 bases at V and 1 base at J, with 10 bases between the two ends.

The chain combines TRBV28 with TRBJ2-1; 7 bases line up with TRBD2. The ends lost 7 bases at V and 5 bases at J; junction bases unmatched: 8. Germline V gene data show CDR1 as MDHEN and CDR2 as SYDVKM. CDR3 length: 14 amino acids. CDR3 region: CASIRLAANNEQFF. The CDR3 DNA reads TGTGCCAGCATTCGGCTAGCGGCTAACAATGAGCAGTTCTTC.

The chain is built from TRBV28 and TRBJ2-2, with D possibly called TRBD1 or TRBD2 (6 bases each). CDR1 MDHEN and CDR2 SYDVKM come from the germline V gene. The CDR3 runs 16 residues. The V end was cut by 7 bases, the J end by 0 bases, with 15 bases between. Written as DNA, the CDR3 is TGTGCCAGCATATATGGGGGGACACCGAACACCGGGGAGCTGTTTTTT. Translated: CASIYGGTPNTGELFF.

J is TRBJ2-7 and V is TRBV30; TRBD2 is a possible D gene (5 bases). Trimming pared 0 bases from V and 1 base from J, leaving 10 bases between. Per the germline V gene, CDR1 is GTSNPN and CDR2 is SVGIG (reference sequence). The CDR3 runs 14 residues. The CDR3 nucleotides are TGTGCCTGGAGTGTTGGCGCGGGTTCCTACGAGCAGTACTTC. The encoded protein is CAWSVGAGSYEQYF.

The rearrangement links TRBV28 to TRBJ1-1; 8 bases align to TRBD1. The length of the CDR3 is 15 residues. In germline, CDR1 is MDHEN, CDR2 SYDVKM. After removal of 2 bases from V and 2 bases from J, the junction contained 4 bases not matched to a gene. For the CDR3, the DNA is TGTGCCAGCAGTTTAGGGGGACAGGCCAACACTGAAGCTTTCTTT. Amino acid sequence: CASSLGGQANTEAFF.

The chain joins TRBV6-6 to TRBJ2-7, with 7 bases aligning to TRBD1. Germline V gene lookup returns CDR1 MNHNY and CDR2 SVGAGI (reference sequence). V was clipped by 5 bases and J by 6 bases; unmatched bases: 7. This CDR3 has 13 amino acids. The DNA for the CDR3 is TGTGCCAGCAGTCACAACAGGGGCGTCGAGCAGTACTTC. It is translated as CASSHNRGVEQYF.

The chain is built from TRBV10-3 and TRBJ2-1, with 9 bases lining up with TRBD1. The CDR3 is 12 amino acids. Germline lookup yields CDR1 ENHRY and CDR2 SYGVKD. J was trimmed by 15 bases and V by 3 bases; bases with no gene match: 6. The CDR3 region is CAISERTGVLFF. The CDR3 coding sequence is TGTGCCATCAGTGAAAGGACAGGGGTTTTGTTCTTC.

The chain uses TRBV7-8 and TRBJ2-1, with D maybe TRBD2 (6 bases). V lost 2 bases to trimming and J lost 6 bases, with 17 bases between them. The germline CDR1 and CDR2 sequences are SGHVS and FQNEAQ. This CDR3 has 16 amino acids. CDR3 in amino acids: CASSLRSGSPPNEQFF. Written as DNA, the CDR3 is TGTGCCAGCAGCTTAAGGAGCGGGTCCCCCCCCAATGAGCAGTTCTTC.